The present TCR beta chain was sequenced within a study of identical twins. TCRdb recomputed calls from the 5' RACE reads with MiXCR, one row per CDR3 protein. The profile shows about 300,000 distinct CDR3 sequences, about 12% of them singletons. This clonotype appeared a few times. The CDR3 is 11 amino acids. V lost 6 bases and J lost 4, with 9 bases in between. Germline V gives CDR1 DFQATT, CDR2 SNEGSKA (reference sequence). This same sample was also taken into another study, of yellow fever vaccine responses in identical twins.

V and J are TRBV20-1 and TRBJ1-1; tentatively, D is TRBD1 (5 bases). Sequences were obtained from CD8+ T cells sorted from blood. The source of this sequence is a woman under 30 in good health. CDR3 DNA sequence: TGCAGTGCGGAAAGGGGCACTGAAGCTTTCTTT. Amino acids: CSAERGTEAFF.